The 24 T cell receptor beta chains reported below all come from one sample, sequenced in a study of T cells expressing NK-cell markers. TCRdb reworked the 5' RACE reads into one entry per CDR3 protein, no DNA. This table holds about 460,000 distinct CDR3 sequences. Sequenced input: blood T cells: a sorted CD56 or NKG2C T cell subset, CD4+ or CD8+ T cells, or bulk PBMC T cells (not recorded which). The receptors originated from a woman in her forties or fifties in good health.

CDR3 region: CASSPRRLLSSGANVLTF. The genes are TRBV12-3 or TRBV12-4 and TRBJ2-6; without DNA, the TCRdb call of TRBD1 cannot be checked. The CDR3 runs 18 residues.

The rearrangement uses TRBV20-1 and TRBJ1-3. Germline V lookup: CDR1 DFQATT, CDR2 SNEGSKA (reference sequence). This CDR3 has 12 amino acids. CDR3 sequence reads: CSARQSGNTIYF.

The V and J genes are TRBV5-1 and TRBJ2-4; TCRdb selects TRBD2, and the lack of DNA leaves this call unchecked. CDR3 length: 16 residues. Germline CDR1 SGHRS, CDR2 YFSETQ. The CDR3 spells CASSLAVAGGTDIQYF.

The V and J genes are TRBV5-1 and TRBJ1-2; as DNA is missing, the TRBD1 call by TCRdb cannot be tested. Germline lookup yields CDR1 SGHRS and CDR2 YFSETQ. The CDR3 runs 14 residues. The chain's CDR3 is CASSSGQPHYGYTF.

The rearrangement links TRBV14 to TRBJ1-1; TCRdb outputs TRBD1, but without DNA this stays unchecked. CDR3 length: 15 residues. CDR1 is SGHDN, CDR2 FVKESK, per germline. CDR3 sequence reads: CASSREAGAGTEAFF.

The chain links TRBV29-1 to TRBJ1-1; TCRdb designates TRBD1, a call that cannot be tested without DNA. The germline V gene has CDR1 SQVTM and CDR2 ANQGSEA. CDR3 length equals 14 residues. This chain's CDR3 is CSVWGWGENTEAFF.

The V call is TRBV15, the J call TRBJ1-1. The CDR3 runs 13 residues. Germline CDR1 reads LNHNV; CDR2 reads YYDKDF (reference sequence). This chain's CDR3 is CATSAIPSGEAFF.

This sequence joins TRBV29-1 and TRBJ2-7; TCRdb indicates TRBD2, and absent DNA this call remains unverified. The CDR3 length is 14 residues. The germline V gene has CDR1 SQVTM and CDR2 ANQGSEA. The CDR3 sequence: CSVVPLADSYEQYF.

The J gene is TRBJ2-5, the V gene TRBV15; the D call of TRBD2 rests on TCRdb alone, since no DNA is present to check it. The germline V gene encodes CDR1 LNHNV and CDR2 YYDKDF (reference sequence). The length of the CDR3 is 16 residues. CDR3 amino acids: CATSRDGGNSQETQYF. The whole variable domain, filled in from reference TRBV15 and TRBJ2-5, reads DAMVIQNPRYQVTQFGKPVTLSCSQTLNHNVMYWYQQKSSQAPKLLFHYYDKDFNNEADTPDNFQSRRPNTSFCFLDIRSPGLGDTAMYLCATSRDGGNSQETQYFGPGTRLLVL.

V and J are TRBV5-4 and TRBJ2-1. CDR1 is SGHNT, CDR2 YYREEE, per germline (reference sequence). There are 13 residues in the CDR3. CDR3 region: CASNLWSSNEQFF.

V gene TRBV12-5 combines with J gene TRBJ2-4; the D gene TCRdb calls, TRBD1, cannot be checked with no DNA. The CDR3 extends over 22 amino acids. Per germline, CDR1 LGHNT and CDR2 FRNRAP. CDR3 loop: CASGLVLVPLVNPELAKNIQYF.

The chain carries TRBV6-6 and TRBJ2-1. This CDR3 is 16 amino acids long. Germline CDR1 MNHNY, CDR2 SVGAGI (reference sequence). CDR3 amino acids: CASGVLSRSAYNEQFF.

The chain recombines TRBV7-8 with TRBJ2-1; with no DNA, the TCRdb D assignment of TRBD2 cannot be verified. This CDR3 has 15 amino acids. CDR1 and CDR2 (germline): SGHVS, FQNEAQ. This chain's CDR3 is CASSLKTSFGTEQFF. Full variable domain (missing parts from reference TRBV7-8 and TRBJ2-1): GAGVSQSPRYKVAKRGQDVALRCDPISGHVSLFWYQQALGQGPEFLTYFQNEAQLDKSGLPSDRFFAERPEGSVSTLKIQRTQQEDSAVYLCASSLKTSFGTEQFFGPGTRLTVL.

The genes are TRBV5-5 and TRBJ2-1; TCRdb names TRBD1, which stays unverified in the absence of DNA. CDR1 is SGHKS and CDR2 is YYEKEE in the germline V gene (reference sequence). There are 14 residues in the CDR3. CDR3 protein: CASASGQGYNEQFF. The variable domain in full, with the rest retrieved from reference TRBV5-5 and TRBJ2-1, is DAGVTQSPTHLIKTRGQQVTLRCSPISGHKSVSWYQQVLGQGPQFIFQYYEKEERGRGNFPDRFSARQFPNYSSELNVNALLLGDSALYLCASASGQGYNEQFFGPGTRLTVL.

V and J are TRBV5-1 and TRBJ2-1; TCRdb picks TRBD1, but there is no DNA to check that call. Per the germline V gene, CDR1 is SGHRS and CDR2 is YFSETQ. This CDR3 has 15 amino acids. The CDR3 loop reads CASSPADRDENEQFF.

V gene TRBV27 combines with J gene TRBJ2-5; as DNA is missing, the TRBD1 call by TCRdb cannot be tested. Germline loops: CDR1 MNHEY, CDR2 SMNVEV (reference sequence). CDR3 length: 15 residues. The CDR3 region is CASSLSSGSGETQYF.

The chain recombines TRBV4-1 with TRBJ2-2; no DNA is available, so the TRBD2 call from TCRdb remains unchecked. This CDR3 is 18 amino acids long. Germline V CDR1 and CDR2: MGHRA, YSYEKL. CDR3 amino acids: CASSQVRLAGVGTGELFF.

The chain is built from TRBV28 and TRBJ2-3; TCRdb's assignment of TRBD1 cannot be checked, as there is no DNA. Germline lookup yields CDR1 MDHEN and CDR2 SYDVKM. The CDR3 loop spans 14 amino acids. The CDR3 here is CATVGTGDGDTQYF.

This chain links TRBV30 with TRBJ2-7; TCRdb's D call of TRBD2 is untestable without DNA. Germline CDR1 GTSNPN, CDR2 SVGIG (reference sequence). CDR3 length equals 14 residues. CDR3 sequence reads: CAWRERGRSYEQYF.

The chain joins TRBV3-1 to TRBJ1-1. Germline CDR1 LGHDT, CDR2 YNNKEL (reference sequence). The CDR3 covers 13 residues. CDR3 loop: CASSRVGEAEAFF.

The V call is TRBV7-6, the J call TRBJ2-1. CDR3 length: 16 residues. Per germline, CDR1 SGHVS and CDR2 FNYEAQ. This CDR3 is CASSLAPDLNYNEQFF. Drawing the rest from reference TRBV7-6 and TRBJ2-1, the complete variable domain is GAGVSQSPRYKVTKRGQDVALRCDPISGHVSLYWYRQALGQGPEFLTYFNYEAQQDKSGLPNDRFSAERPEGSISTLTIQRTEQRDSAMYRCASSLAPDLNYNEQFFGPGTRLTVL.

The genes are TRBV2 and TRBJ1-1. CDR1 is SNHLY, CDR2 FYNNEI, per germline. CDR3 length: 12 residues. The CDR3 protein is CASSETDVVAFF.

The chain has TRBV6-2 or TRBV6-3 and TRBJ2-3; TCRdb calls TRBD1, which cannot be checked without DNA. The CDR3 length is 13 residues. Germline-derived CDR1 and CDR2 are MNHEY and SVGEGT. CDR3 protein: CASSQGLLRTQYF.

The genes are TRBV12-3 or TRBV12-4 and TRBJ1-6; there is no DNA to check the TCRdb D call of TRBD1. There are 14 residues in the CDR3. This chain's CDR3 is CASSFSLRGSPLHF.